These 8 T cell receptor beta chains were all obtained from the same sample, sequenced in a study of blood T cells in healthy people across ages. A second PCR, run for 7 to 11 cycles, used a sample-barcoded 5' primer plus a J-beta primer mix. TCRdb called the 5' RACE reads again in MiXCR, with one record for every CDR3 protein. The sample consists of about 930,000 distinct CDR3 sequences, just under 30% of them appearing once. These data are also associated with another study on T cells of mothers and their children.

The sequenced material came from blood. These receptors all come from a middle-aged woman in good health.

Remarks on this clonotype: One junction end does not reproduce the germline sequence, and a read error may be involved. This chain uses TRBV5-6 with TRBJ1-5, with D unclear. The CDR3 is made up of 14 amino acids. In germline, CDR1 is SGHDT, CDR2 YYEEEE. The CDR3 loop is CASNLVGGNQPQHF. For the CDR3, the DNA is TGTGCCAGCAACTTGGTCGGGGGCAATCAGCCCCAGCATTTT.

The V gene is TRBV13, the J gene TRBJ2-2; 9 bases line up with TRBD1. Germline V lookup: CDR1 PRHDT, CDR2 FYEKMQ (reference sequence). The V segment lost 4 bases and the J segment 7 bases; nucleotides outside the gene matches: 7. There are 15 residues in the CDR3. The CDR3 here is CASSSTGGAVGELFF. CDR3 in DNA: TGTGCCAGCAGCTCAACAGGGGGCGCGGTCGGGGAGCTGTTTTTT.

This clonotype was counted ten times or more. CDR3 protein: CASSPLGVSYEQYF. CDR3 coding DNA: TGTGCCAGCAGTCCACTCGGGGTCTCCTACGAGCAGTACTTC. V is TRBV12-3 or TRBV12-4 and J is TRBJ2-7; possibly TRBD2 for D (5 bases). V gave up 5 bases and J gave up 0 bases, with 11 bases separating them. CDR3 length: 14 amino acids.

This chain links TRBV2 with TRBJ1-1; 7 nucleotides line up with TRBD1. The CDR3 extends over 14 amino acids. J lost 10 bases, V lost 8 bases, and 16 bases had no gene match. Germline V CDR1 and CDR2: SNHLY, FYNNEI. Here the CDR3 DNA reads TGTGCCAGCCACCTATCCGGCCAGGGGGATTCAGCTTTCTTT. Translated, it gives CASHLSGQGDSAFF. The full variable domain, in which reference TRBV2 and TRBJ1-1 provide the parts outside the CDR3, is EPEVTQTPSHQVTQMGQEVILRCVPISNHLYFYWYRQILGQKVEFLVSFYNNEISEKSEIFDDQFSVERPDGSNFTLKIRSTKLEDSAMYFCASHLSGQGDSAFFGQGTRLTVV.

There are many counts of this clonotype. The rearrangement uses TRBV7-2 and TRBJ1-2; no definite D call. Trimming left V 5 bases short and J 8 bases short, with 18 bases between. Germline assignment: CDR1 SGHTA and CDR2 FQGNSA. This CDR3 spans 14 amino acids. CDR3 in amino acids: CASSPPSVLGGYTF. CDR3 DNA: TGTGCCAGCAGCCCACCCTCTGTTCTGGGCGGCTACACCTTC.

Many counts were recorded for this clonotype. The rearrangement uses TRBV20-1 and TRBJ2-7; 7 bases agree with TRBD1. The CDR3 sequence is 16 residues long. V dropped 0 bases and J dropped 5; count of bases not matched to a gene: 13. Germline V gene sequence: CDR1 DFQATT, CDR2 SNEGSKA (reference sequence). The CDR3 coding sequence is TGCAGTGCTAGAGACATGGGGGCAGGGGGATACGACGAGCAGTACTTC. The encoded protein is CSARDMGAGGYDEQYF.

The chain employs TRBV7-8 and TRBJ2-2; 11 positions match TRBD1. V lost 5 bases, J lost 4 bases, and 9 bases stayed unmatched. CDR1 is SGHVS and CDR2 is FQNEAQ in the germline V gene. CDR3 length equals 17 residues. The CDR3 nucleotides are TGTGCCAGCAGCGTGGGACAGGGGGGGCTGTTCACCGGGGAGCTGTTTTTT. Translated, it gives CASSVGQGGLFTGELFF.

This clonotype was observed a few times. Germline and junction disagree at one end, which may indicate a read error. This sequence joins TRBV9 and TRBJ2-1; D not resolved. CDR3 length: 15 residues. In germline, CDR1 is SGDLS, CDR2 YYNGEE. The chain's CDR3 is CASTVSPYGPGEQFF. The CDR3 region has the DNA TGTGCCAGCACCGTATCCCCATATGGACCGGGTGAGCAGTTCTTC.